This TCR beta chain derives from a study of T cell responses to AZD1222 COVID-19 vaccine. Whole-study findings and limits: Spike-wide coverage was observed for vaccine-associated CD4 TCRs, with dominant responses at 160-218 and 743-854. Sampling that yielded the repertoires occurred only after the peak T cell response. Nearly half of spike-specific TCRs reportedly target variant regions that are unmutated in the B.1.351 and B.1.1.7 variants. Spike-specific TCR breadth and depth both grew after two AZD1222 doses.

The CDR3 is 19 amino acids. Method: immunoSEQ multiplex PCR; TCRdb's copy keeps in-frame clones and lacks some. The table records about 120,000 clones, roughly 92% of them present only once. As to this clone: Antigen: not known.

This receptor was identified in an adult who received the AZD1222 COVID-19 vaccine. The chain employs TRBV21-1 and TRBJ2-3; the D call TRBD2 from the table was never checked on the DNA. TRBV21-1 is a pseudogene locus. The starting material was peripheral blood, obtained 28 days after the second AZD1222 dose. This chain's CDR3 is CASFGRGGKGPRGTDTQYF. CDR3 DNA sequence: TGTGCCAGTTTTGGTCGCGGCGGGAAGGGACCGCGCGGTACAGATACGCAGTATTTT.